The clone carrying this T cell receptor beta chain was counted a few times. The sample belongs to a study of blood T cell repertoires in COVID-19. Looking at the study overall: The cDNA or gDNA used as material had been derived from T cells, B-cell-depleted T cells, or PBMCs.

The repertoire was sequenced with immunoSEQ multiplex PCR; TCRdb's copy has only in-frame clones and lacks some. The sample includes around 200,000 clones, 80% to 90% of them seen just once. This CDR3 comprises 13 residues. Germline V gives CDR1 LNHDA, CDR2 SQIVND (reference sequence). After removal of 4 bases from V and 5 bases from J, the junction contained 4 bases not matched to a gene. The specimen was peripheral blood. The sequence was collected from a woman aged 70-85 years with COVID-19, enrolled during active disease. The chain is built from TRBV19 and TRBJ1-1; 7 bases align to TRBD1. The CDR3 coding sequence is TGTGCCAGTAGTACGCAGACAGGGACTGAAGCTTTCTTT. Amino acid sequence: CASSTQTGTEAFF.